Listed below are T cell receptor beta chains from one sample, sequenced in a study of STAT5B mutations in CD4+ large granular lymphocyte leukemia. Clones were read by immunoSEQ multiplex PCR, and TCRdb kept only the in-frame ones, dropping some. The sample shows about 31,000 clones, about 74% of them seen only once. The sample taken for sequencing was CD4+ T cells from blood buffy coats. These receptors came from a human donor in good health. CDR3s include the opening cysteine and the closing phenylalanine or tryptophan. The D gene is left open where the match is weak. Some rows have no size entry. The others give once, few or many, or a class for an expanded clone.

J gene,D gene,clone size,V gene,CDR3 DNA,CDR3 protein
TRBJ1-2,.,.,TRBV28,TGTGCCAGCAGTTTTTCCCGGGGGGCGCGAGGCTATGGCTACACCTTC,CASSFSRGARGYGYTF
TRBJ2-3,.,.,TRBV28,TGTGCCAGCAGTTTTTCAGGGGCATCAGATACGCAGTATTTT,CASSFSGASDTQYF
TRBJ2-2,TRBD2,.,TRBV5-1,TGCGCCAGCAGCTTGCGTCTAGCGGGGAACGGGGAGCTGTTTTTT,CASSLRLAGNGELFF
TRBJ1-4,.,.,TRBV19,TGTGCCAGTCAGAGAGCAACTAATGAAAAACTGTTTTTT,CASQRATNEKLFF
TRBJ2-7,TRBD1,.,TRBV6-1,TGTGCCAGCGGCCGGGACAGGGGCTCCTACGAGCAGTACTTC,CASGRDRGSYEQYF
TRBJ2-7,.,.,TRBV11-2,TGTGCCAGCAGCCGTACACGGGACGCAAACTACGAGCAGTACTTC,CASSRTRDANYEQYF
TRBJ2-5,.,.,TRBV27,TGTGCCAGCAGCCGGACACTAACTTTGGGGGAGACCCAGTACTTC,CASSRTLTLGETQYF
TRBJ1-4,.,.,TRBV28,TGTGCCACATACAACAAGGCAACTAATGAAAAACTGTTTTTT,CATYNKATNEKLFF
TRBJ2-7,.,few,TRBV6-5,TGTGCCAGCAGCATTCACGACGAGCAGTACTTC,CASSIHDEQYF
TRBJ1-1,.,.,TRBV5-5,TGTGCCAGCAGCTTGTGGGGGGACACTGAAGCTTTCTTT,CASSLWGDTEAFF
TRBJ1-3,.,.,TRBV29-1,TGCAGCGTTGCTGTCTCTGGAAACACCATATATTTT,CSVAVSGNTIYF
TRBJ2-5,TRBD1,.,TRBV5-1,TGCGCCAGCAGCTTGGAAGGGGGCGCAGAGACCCAGTACTTC,CASSLEGGAETQYF
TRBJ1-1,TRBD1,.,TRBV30,TGTGCCTGGAGTAAGACAGGGGTACACACTGAAGCTTTCTTT,CAWSKTGVHTEAFF